This T cell receptor (beta chain) was recovered during a study of T cells in Graves' hyperthyroidism and ophthalmopathy (dated by TCRdb to the late 2010s). As for the study more broadly: Peripheral blood was collected at initial diagnosis, before any treatment. TCR Vbeta CDR3 sequencing of roughly 140 peripheral blood samples (43 ophthalmopathy, 75 or so hyperthyroidism and some 17 progressor patients) is reported in the paper. The 80 to 100 discovery patients were randomly divided into training and test sets at a 7:3 ratio. Prospective prediction of ophthalmopathy was tested in an independent validation cohort of fewer than 20 hyperthyroidism patients and roughly 16 patients who later progressed to ophthalmopathy. In addition, the study compared T-cell repertoires in thyroid tissue and in blood from about 6 Graves' hyperthyroidism patients. After sampling, hyperthyroidism patients received methimazole starting at 30 mg daily, and ophthalmopathy patients received high-dose intravenous methylprednisolone. To identify TCR V-J signatures that set the groups apart, the researchers used a discovery cohort of 100 patients, made up of around 40 with Graves' ophthalmopathy and about 60 with stable Graves' hyperthyroidism. What the work shows at the level of the full study, not this receptor alone: During validation, the model predicted progression to ophthalmopathy a median of approximately six months ahead of onset, with just under 71% sensitivity and roughly 75% specificity. No statistical method was used to set the sample size in advance, and investigators knew the group allocation. Blood samples also contained most of the expanded thyroid clonotypes (frequency above 0.001), which suggests that blood repertoires may reflect thyroid immune responses. A model built on a 13 V-J signature distinguished ophthalmopathy from stable hyperthyroidism, reaching around 87% sensitivity and about 81% specificity in cross-validation and 80%/75% in testing.

This clonotype was seen at least ten times. This clone's antigen is unknown. No quality values exist for individual bases; no much larger clone is one base distant. The germline V gene gives CDR1 as SGHTA and CDR2 as FQGTGA. The junction shows trimming of 1 base on V and 3 bases on J, plus 6 bases between the germline ends. From the cysteine up to the phenylalanine, the CDR3 has a length of 13 residues. The kept DNA is CDR3 alone, 39 bases in frame from the first base. Amplification of TCR beta CDR3 regions was carried out from RNA transcripts. The TCR CDR3 was subjected to a first round of RT-PCR using the HTBI primer set and the Qiagen OneStep RT-PCR kit. Libraries were constructed in a second round of multiplex PCR, after which size selection and purification were carried out. Libraries were sequenced paired-end with 100 bp reads on an Illumina HiSeq2000. Processing in the source paper ran as follows. SOAPnuke was used to process the raw data, throwing out any read that contained adapters or uncalled bases, had a mean Phred below 15, or lacked an exact constant-primer or identifier match. COPE v1.2.5 was used to merge the high-quality paired reads, and each unique nucleotide sequence was defined as a clonotype. MiTCR v1.1 was used to align the clonotypes against IMGT TRBV, TRBD and TRBJ reference segments. Only V-J combinations with frequency above 0.0001, covering roughly 99% of repertoires, were analysed. A TCS score was defined as the ratio of F50 (clonal expansion) to E x V (chaos), with BLOSUM62-based TCRdist applied between CDR3 peptides within each V-J. Welch's t-statistics and random forest reduced 500 to 650 V-J features to 10 to 15, which were used in a naive Bayes classifier (R e1071). TCRdb trimmed the raw reads at Q25, called clones with MiXCR and kept productive beta chains. Identical CDR3 proteins give one entry, which carries the most common genes and DNA. The V and J calls reflect TCRdb's pipeline rather than the authors' work. This sample is represented by about 360,000 distinct CDR3 sequences; just under 25% of them were singletons. About 73% of the sample is held by the ten biggest clonotypes.

A patient counted as having stable Graves' hyperthyroidism if no progression to ophthalmopathy occurred over 18 months of follow-up. Hyperthyroidism patients were newly diagnosed, had a disease duration of under 2 months, and were aged 18 to 65 years. The study excluded patients with uncontrolled infections, other autoimmune diseases, pregnancy or lactation. Diagnoses relied on clinical symptoms, serum thyroxine and TRAb, thyroid ultrasound and orbital computed tomography. Ficoll-Paque density gradient centrifugation was used to isolate PBMCs from 8 to 10 ml of fresh peripheral blood. Trizol reagent was used to extract total RNA, and RNA quality was then checked on an Agilent 2100 Bioanalyzer.

The source is a man in his forties or fifties with Graves' hyperthyroidism. The V and J segments used are TRBV7-3 and TRBJ1-1, with no reliable assignment of the D segment. Specimen: blood. CDR3 protein: CASSLSAHTEAFF. The bases read TGTGCCAGCAGCTTAAGTGCCCACACTGAAGCTTTCTTT.